This T cell receptor (beta chain) is drawn from a study of regulatory T cells in long-lasting Graves disease. Arm-PCR of CDR3 regions and iRepertoire HTBI primers were the basis on which TCR beta libraries were built. TCRdb recomputed calls from the multiplex PCR reads with MiXCR, one row per CDR3 protein. Of about 220,000 distinct CDR3 sequences listed, less than 20% are singletons. The CDR3 sequence is 14 residues long. V was trimmed by 5 bases and J by 4 bases, leaving 11 bases between them. Germline CDR1 and CDR2: LNHDA and SQIVND (reference sequence). The sample's time point: newly diagnosed GD, antithyroid drugs for less than 3 months. Making the TCR library involved RNA that had been extracted from PBMCs. The same sample was also used in a study of T cells in Graves' hyperthyroidism and ophthalmopathy.

This rearrangement joins TRBV19 to TRBJ2-2; D is unclear. The material sequenced was peripheral blood mononuclear cells (PBMCs), taken at new diagnosis, from a patient treated with antithyroid drugs. This receptor was taken from a woman in her thirties with Graves disease. The CDR3 nucleotides read TGTGCCAGTAGTTACTTGATCGGCACCGGGGAGCTGTTTTTT. Protein product: CASSYLIGTGELFF. Supplemented by reference TRBV19 and TRBJ2-2, the full variable domain reads DGGITQSPKYLFRKEGQNVTLSCEQNLNHDAMYWYRQDPGQGLRLIYYSQIVNDFQKGDIAEGYSVSREKKESFPLTVTSAQKNPTAFYLCASSYLIGTGELFFGEGSRLTVL.